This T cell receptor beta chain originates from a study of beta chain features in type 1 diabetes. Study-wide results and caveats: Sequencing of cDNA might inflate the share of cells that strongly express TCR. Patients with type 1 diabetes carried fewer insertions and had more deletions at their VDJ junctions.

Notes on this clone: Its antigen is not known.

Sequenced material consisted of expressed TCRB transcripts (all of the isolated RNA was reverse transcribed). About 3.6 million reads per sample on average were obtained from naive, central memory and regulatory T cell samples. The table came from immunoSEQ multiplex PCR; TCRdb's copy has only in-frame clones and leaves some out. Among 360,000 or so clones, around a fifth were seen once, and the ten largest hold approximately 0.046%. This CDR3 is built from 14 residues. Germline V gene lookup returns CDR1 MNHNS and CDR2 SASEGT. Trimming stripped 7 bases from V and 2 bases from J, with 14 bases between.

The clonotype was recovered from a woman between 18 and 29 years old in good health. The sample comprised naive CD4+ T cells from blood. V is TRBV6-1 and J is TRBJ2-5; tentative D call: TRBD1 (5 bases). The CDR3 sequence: CASTTGDRQETQYF. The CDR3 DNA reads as TGTGCCAGCACCACCGGAGACAGACAAGAGACCCAGTACTTC.